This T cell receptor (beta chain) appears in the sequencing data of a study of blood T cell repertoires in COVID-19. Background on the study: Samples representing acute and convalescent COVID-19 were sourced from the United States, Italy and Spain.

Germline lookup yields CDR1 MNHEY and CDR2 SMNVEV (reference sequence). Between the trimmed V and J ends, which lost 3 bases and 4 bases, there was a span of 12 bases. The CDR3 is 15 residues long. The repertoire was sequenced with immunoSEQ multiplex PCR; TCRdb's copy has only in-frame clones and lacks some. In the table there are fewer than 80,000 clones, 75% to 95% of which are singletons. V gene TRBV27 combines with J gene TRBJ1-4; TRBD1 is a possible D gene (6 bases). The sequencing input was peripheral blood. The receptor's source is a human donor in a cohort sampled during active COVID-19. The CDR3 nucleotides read TGTGCCAGCAGTTTTGGTGGGGGCCGTAATGAAAAACTGTTTTTT. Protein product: CASSFGGGRNEKLFF.